Each of the 27 T cell receptor beta chains below was sequenced from the same sample in a study of blood T cell repertoires in COVID-19. Only in-frame clones appear in the TCRdb table, and some are missing; sequencing was by immunoSEQ multiplex PCR. The repertoire consists of about 150,000 clones, with 80% to 90% occurring once and the leading ten covering around 8%. Sample: peripheral blood. The receptors were gathered from an older woman with COVID-19, enrolled during active disease.

As for this clone: Because the CDR3's place on the DNA is in doubt, the DNA is left out and the CDR3 is given as listed by TCRdb. This rearrangement joins TRBV7-8 to TRBJ2-1; the table's D call of TRBD1 was not tested on the DNA. Germline loops: CDR1 SGHVS, CDR2 FQNEAQ. Termini included, the CDR3 measures 13 amino acids. The CDR3: CASSFQMSNEQFF.

This chain joins TRBV13 and TRBJ2-1, with TRBD2 identical over 7 bases. With V trimmed by 6 bases and J by 5 bases, 19 bases remained unmatched. The CDR3 runs to 18 residues. Germline V gene data show CDR1 as PRHDT and CDR2 as FYEKMQ (reference sequence). CDR3 loop: CASRPWLAGELHDNEQFF. CDR3 nucleotides: TGTGCCAGCAGGCCCTGGCTTGCGGGGGAGCTCCATGACAATGAGCAGTTCTTC. Together with reference TRBV13 and TRBJ2-1, the CDR3 gives the full variable domain: AAGVIQSPRHLIKEKRETATLKCYPIPRHDTVYWYQQGPGQDPQFLISFYEKMQSDKGSIPDRFSAQQFSDYHSELNMSSLELGDSALYFCASRPWLAGELHDNEQFFGPGTRLTVL.

The CDR3 region is CAIRGGAWGTEAFF. DNA for the CDR3: TGTGCCATCAGGGGAGGGGCCTGGGGCACTGAAGCTTTCTTT. The gene calls are TRBV10-3 and TRBJ1-1, with D possibly TRBD1 on 5 matching bases. The CDR3 totals 14 residues. Germline V gene data show CDR1 as ENHRY and CDR2 as SYGVKD. The V end was cut by 6 bases, the J end by 4 bases, with 15 bases between.

The V call is TRBV2, the J call TRBJ2-3, with a tentative D call TRBD1 (6 bases). V was trimmed by 7 bases and J by 4 bases, leaving 15 bases between them. The germline V gene has CDR1 SNHLY and CDR2 FYNNEI. The CDR3 totals 14 residues. The DNA for the CDR3 is TGTGCCAGCAAGAGACTTAAGGGGGCAGATACGCAGTATTTT. As protein: CASKRLKGADTQYF.

The chain couples TRBV5-1 to TRBJ2-1; 8 nucleotides line up with TRBD2. The V gene's germline CDR1 is SGHRS and CDR2 YFSETQ. The CDR3 runs to 15 residues. V was pared by 4 bases and J by 10 bases, with 13 bases of the junction left unmatched. DNA for the CDR3: TGCGCCAGCAGCCCTCGGGTCGGGGGGGAAGGAGAGCAGTTCTTC. Protein product: CASSPRVGGEGEQFF.

The rearrangement links TRBV4-1 to TRBJ2-3, with a possible D match to TRBD2 (7 bases). CDR3 length: 16 residues. From germline, CDR1 is MGHRA and CDR2 YSYEKL. The V end was cut by 0 bases, the J end by 5 bases, with 15 bases between. CDR3: CASSQDSGGPGDTQYF. CDR3 nucleotide sequence: TGCGCCAGCAGCCAAGACTCGGGGGGCCCCGGAGATACGCAGTATTTT.

The V gene is TRBV4-2, the J gene TRBJ1-6; D gene ambiguous. V was shortened by 0 bases and J by 6 bases, with 12 bases between the two germline ends. This CDR3 region has 16 residues. Germline V lookup: CDR1 LGHNA, CDR2 YNFKEQ. This CDR3 is CASSQDLEAANSPLHF. CDR3 DNA sequence: TGTGCCAGCAGCCAAGATCTTGAGGCCGCTAATTCACCCCTCCACTTT.

This chain joins TRBV7-9 and TRBJ1-5; D might be TRBD1 (6 bases). The V end was cut by 5 bases, the J end by 4 bases, with 18 bases between. The CDR3 has 16 residues. Germline V gene sequence: CDR1 SEHNR, CDR2 FQNEAQ (reference sequence). CDR3 nucleotides: TGTGCCAGCAGCCCCGGGACACGGGGTTGGAATCAGCCCCAGCATTTT. It encodes CASSPGTRGWNQPQHF. Variable domain in full (rest from reference TRBV7-9 and TRBJ1-5): DTGVSQNPRHKITKRGQNVTFRCDPISEHNRLYWYRQTLGQGPEFLTYFQNEAQLEKSRLLSDRFSAERPKGSFSTLEIQRTEQGDSAMYLCASSPGTRGWNQPQHFGDGTRLSIL.

The chain is built from TRBV5-6 and TRBJ2-1, with 10 bases identical to TRBD1. The CDR3 has 15 amino acids. CDR1 SGHDT and CDR2 YYEEEE come from the germline V gene. Trimming cost V 2 bases and J 7 bases; bases outside gene matches: 6. In nucleotides, the CDR3 is TGTGCCAGCAGCTTTGGGACAGGGGTTCCTAATGAGCAGTTCTTC. It yields the protein CASSFGTGVPNEQFF.

The rearrangement joins TRBV18 to TRBJ1-2; TRBD1 might be the D (6 bases). Germline V gene data show CDR1 as KGHSH and CDR2 as LQKENI. V was clipped by 1 base and J by 3 bases, with 12 bases between them. The CDR3 totals 15 residues. The CDR3 nucleotides are TGTGCCAGCTCACCACGGAACAGGGCCGACTATGGCTACACCTTC. It yields the protein CASSPRNRADYGYTF. Using reference TRBV18 and TRBJ1-2 for the parts outside the CDR3, the full variable domain is NAGVMQNPRHLVRRRGQEARLRCSPMKGHSHVYWYRQLPEEGLKFMVYLQKENIIDESGMPKERFSAEFPKEGPSILRIQQVVRGDSAAYFCASSPRNRADYGYTFGSGTRLTVV.

V gene TRBV24-1 combines with J gene TRBJ1-5; the D gene is possibly TRBD1 (5 bases). CDR1 and CDR2 (germline): KGHDR, SFDVKD. Trimming left V 6 bases short and J 1 base short, with 6 bases between. The CDR3 loop spans 13 amino acids. CDR3 in amino acids: CATSKGSNQPQHF. The CDR3 coding sequence is TGTGCCACCAGTAAGGGGAGCAATCAGCCCCAGCATTTT.

The J gene is TRBJ2-1, the V gene TRBV24-1, with 12 nucleotides matching TRBD2. Germline V CDR1 and CDR2: KGHDR, SFDVKD. The V gene end was trimmed by 4 bases and the J gene end by 5 bases; junction bases not matched to a gene: 5. CDR3 size: 16 residues. The CDR3 loop reads CATSDSSGGENNEQFF. CDR3 DNA: TGTGCCACCAGTGACTCTAGCGGGGGGGAGAACAATGAGCAGTTCTTC.

This chain joins TRBV2 and TRBJ2-5; 10 positions match TRBD1. V shed 4 bases, J shed 1 base, and the junction held 9 bases outside the gene matches. Germline V gives CDR1 SNHLY, CDR2 FYNNEI. This CDR3 spans 17 amino acids. CDR3 sequence reads: CASSGAGTGELQETQYF. Here the CDR3 DNA reads TGTGCCAGCAGTGGGGCTGGGACAGGGGAACTCCAAGAGACCCAGTACTTC.

This chain links TRBV4-1 with TRBJ2-7; the match to TRBD1 covers 7 bases. The CDR3 runs to 15 residues. V lost 1 base, J lost 0 bases, and 3 bases stayed unmatched. Germline V gives CDR1 MGHRA, CDR2 YSYEKL. Written as DNA, the CDR3 is TGCGCCAGCAGCCAAGGGGACAGCAGCTCCTACGAGCAGTACTTC. Protein sequence: CASSQGDSSSYEQYF.

The J gene is TRBJ1-6, the V gene TRBV19, with TRBD1 matching over 9 bases. This CDR3 contains 16 residues. J gave up 10 bases and V 1 base, and 8 bases lay outside the gene matches. CDR1 and CDR2 from the germline V gene are LNHDA and SQIVND (reference sequence). In nucleotides, the CDR3 is TGTGCCAGTAGTATAGTCCAAGACAGGGGGTTCTCACCCCTCCACTTT. It translates to CASSIVQDRGFSPLHF.

The genes are TRBV10-3 and TRBJ1-2; possibly TRBD1 for D (6 bases). Germline V CDR1 and CDR2: ENHRY, SYGVKD. There are 13 residues in the CDR3. V lost 6 bases and J 3 bases, leaving 11 bases between the germline ends. The CDR3, as DNA: TGTGCCATCAGCCTACAGGGAGACTATGGCTACACCTTC. This codes for CAISLQGDYGYTF.

This chain joins TRBV3-1 (or the pseudogene TRBV3-2) and TRBJ1-5; TRBD1 aligns across 10 bases. After removal of 1 base from V and 6 bases from J, the junction contained 3 bases not matched to a gene. This CDR3 has 15 amino acids. Germline assignment: CDR1 LGHDT and CDR2 YNNKEL (reference sequence). The CDR3 region has the DNA TGTGCCAGCAGCCAAGGCGGACAGGGGGTTCAGCCCCAGCATTTT. It specifies CASSQGGQGVQPQHF.

The chain recombines TRBV11-2 with TRBJ2-3, with TRBD2 matching 11 bases. Germline trimming cut 4 bases from V and 6 bases from J; bases unmatched to any gene: 6. The CDR3 covers 15 residues. Per germline, CDR1 SGHAT and CDR2 FQNNGV. The CDR3 nucleotides read TGTGCCAGCAGCTCTTGGACTAGCGGGCATGATACGCAGTATTTT. It is translated as CASSSWTSGHDTQYF.

The chain links TRBV6-2 or TRBV6-3 to TRBJ1-6; a possible D gene is TRBD1 (6 bases). From germline, CDR1 is MNHEY and CDR2 SVGEGT. V lost 2 bases and J 10 bases, leaving 12 bases between the germline ends. This CDR3 comprises 14 residues. CDR3 coding DNA: TGTGCCAGCAGTTACGGGCAGGGGAACTCACCCCTCCACTTT. Encoded protein: CASSYGQGNSPLHF.

The V call is TRBV6-2 or TRBV6-3, the J call TRBJ1-1; weak D call: TRBD1 (5 bases). The length of the CDR3 is 15 residues. Trimming removed 5 bases from V and 1 base from J, with 14 bases in between. Germline V CDR1 and CDR2: MNHEY, SVGEGT. The CDR3 bases are TGTGCCAGCAGTCCCCAGGGTGTTCGGAACACTGAAGCTTTCTTT. Its translation is CASSPQGVRNTEAFF.

This clone appeared a single time. The V gene is TRBV6-5, the J gene TRBJ1-5; D gene uncertain. Deletions cut 8 bases from V and 4 bases from J, with 18 bases between. This CDR3 is built from 15 residues. Per germline, CDR1 MNHEY and CDR2 SVGAGI. The CDR3 DNA reads as TGTGCCAGCTCCGTGCAAGATCGCGTAAATCAGCCCCAGCATTTT. Amino acids: CASSVQDRVNQPQHF.

The J gene is TRBJ2-2, the V gene TRBV7-3; 7 nucleotides match TRBD1. Germline trimming cut 6 bases from V and 0 bases from J; bases unmatched to any gene: 1. CDR1 is SGHTA and CDR2 is FQGTGA in the germline V gene. The CDR3 loop spans 14 amino acids. As DNA, the CDR3 is TGTGCCAGCAGGGACAGGACGAACACCGGGGAGCTGTTTTTT. It is translated as CASRDRTNTGELFF.

This clone appeared a single time. The chain recombines TRBV6-1 with TRBJ2-2; D not resolved. This CDR3 is 13 amino acids long. CDR1 and CDR2 from the germline V gene are MNHNS and SASEGT. Deletions cut 0 bases from V and 7 bases from J, with 6 bases between. CDR3 nucleotide sequence: TGTGCCAGCAGTGAAGCGAACTTCGGGGAGCTGTTTTTT. This codes for CASSEANFGELFF.

This rearrangement joins TRBV29-1 to TRBJ2-1, with TRBD2 identical over 7 bases. CDR1 is SQVTM, CDR2 ANQGSEA, per germline. Trimming took 5 bases from V and 10 from J; bases not matched to a gene: 5. CDR3 size: 11 residues. Written as DNA, the CDR3 is TGCAGCGTTCTAGGTAGCGGGGAGCAGTTCTTC. The encoded protein is CSVLGSGEQFF.

J is TRBJ1-5 and V is TRBV25-1; D remains unclear. In germline, CDR1 is MGHDK, CDR2 SYGVNS. V dropped 1 base and J dropped 5 bases, with 12 bases sitting between them. The CDR3 is made up of 15 amino acids. CDR3 residues: CASSEWRQPYQPQHF. Written as DNA, the CDR3 is TGTGCCAGCAGTGAATGGCGGCAGCCCTATCAGCCCCAGCATTTT.

The chain joins TRBV14 to TRBJ1-5; D is unresolved. This CDR3 region has 16 residues. Per germline, CDR1 SGHDN and CDR2 FVKESK. With 0 bases removed from V and 1 base from J, the gap between germline ends came to 10 bases. CDR3 bases: TGTGCCAGCAGCCAAGATAGAGGGAGGAGCAATCAGCCCCAGCATTTT. Amino acids: CASSQDRGRSNQPQHF.

The chain couples TRBV12-3 or TRBV12-4 to TRBJ2-7; D is unclear. V shed 8 bases and J shed 5 bases, with 10 bases lying between them. The CDR3 covers 11 residues. As DNA, the CDR3 is TGTGCCAGCCGATCGAGTGACGAGCAGTACTTC. Translation gives CASRSSDEQYF.